This entry lists 19 T cell receptor beta chains sequenced from one sample in a study of T cells after yellow fever vaccination. TCRdb re-called the 5' RACE reads through MiXCR, storing one row per CDR3 protein. The sample comprises roughly 100,000 distinct CDR3 sequences, almost 9% of which are singletons, and around a sixth rests with the top ten. Sequenced material: CD8+ T cells not binding an NS4B(214-222) dextramer, sorted from PBMCs, taken roughly 14 days after the first yellow fever vaccination. Source of these receptors: a man aged 18 to 30 who received the YFV17D yellow fever vaccine.

This clonotype has more than one count but fewer than ten. This chain's CDR3 is CASSLGYRDSYNSPLHF. The DNA for the CDR3 is TGTGCCAGCAGCTTAGGCTACAGGGACTCCTATAATTCACCCCTCCACTTT. The chain recombines TRBV7-2 with TRBJ1-6; maybe TRBD1 (6 bases). The V gene's germline CDR1 is SGHTA and CDR2 FQGNSA. The CDR3 is 17 amino acids. V was shortened by 1 base and J by 0 bases, with 10 bases between the two germline ends.

The chain uses TRBV7-9 and TRBJ2-1; D uncertain. Germline CDR1 SEHNR, CDR2 FQNEAQ (reference sequence). V was pared by 0 bases and J by 9 bases, with 6 bases between. This CDR3 is built from 12 residues. CDR3 residues: CASSLAFLEQFF. CDR3 sequence (DNA): TGTGCCAGCAGCTTAGCTTTCCTTGAGCAGTTCTTC.

The V gene is TRBV5-1, the J gene TRBJ2-7, with a weak D call TRBD1 (5 bases). CDR1 SGHRS and CDR2 YFSETQ come from the germline V gene. The germline V and J ends were trimmed by 0 bases and 5 bases, with 12 bases remaining between them. This CDR3 spans 14 amino acids. The CDR3 bases are TGCGCCAGCAGCTTGGCTCAGGGAAGCCACGAGCAGTACTTC. Protein: CASSLAQGSHEQYF.

This clonotype was recorded a few times. This chain links TRBV11-1 with TRBJ2-2, with D perhaps being TRBD1 or TRBD2 (6 bases each). The CDR3 runs to 18 residues. Trimming took 2 bases from V and 0 from J, leaving 16 bases between them. The germline V gene encodes CDR1 SGHAT and CDR2 FQDESV (reference sequence). The CDR3 reads CASSLPGRGHANTGELFF. CDR3 coding DNA: TGTGCCAGCAGCTTACCGGGGCGGGGACACGCGAACACCGGGGAGCTGTTTTTT.

The CDR3 DNA reads as TGCGCCAGCAGCTCCCTGGAGGGGGAGGTCACCGGGGAGCTGTTTTTT. Its translation: CASSSLEGEVTGELFF. The chain joins TRBV5-1 to TRBJ2-2; D possibly matches TRBD1 or TRBD2 (6 bases each). This CDR3 comprises 16 residues. V lost 3 bases and J lost 4, with 16 bases in between. CDR1 SGHRS and CDR2 YFSETQ come from the germline V gene.

The chain carries TRBV6-1 and TRBJ2-3, with a weak D call TRBD2 (6 bases). The V and J ends lost 6 bases and 2 bases respectively, with 15 bases between them. The CDR3 covers 15 residues. The germline V gene encodes CDR1 MNHNS and CDR2 SASEGT. The CDR3 region is CASRVGRGATDTQYF. The CDR3 DNA follows: TGTGCCAGCAGGGTGGGGCGCGGGGCCACAGATACGCAGTATTTT.

The V gene is TRBV28, the J gene TRBJ2-7; D is unclear. CDR3 length: 12 residues. Deletions cut 1 base from V and 6 bases from J, with 7 bases between. CDR1 MDHEN and CDR2 SYDVKM come from the germline V gene. CDR3 coding DNA: TGTGCCAGCAGTTTATCCCCCCTCGAGCAGTACGTC. This encodes CASSLSPLEQYV.

The sample holds a few counts of this clonotype. The chain combines TRBV7-9 with TRBJ2-3; tentatively, D is TRBD1 (5 bases). The CDR3 spans 17 residues. The V and J ends lost 1 base and 0 bases respectively, with 14 bases between them. Germline V gives CDR1 SEHNR, CDR2 FQNEAQ (reference sequence). The CDR3 nucleotides are TGTGCCAGCAGCTTAGGACCTGGCAGGGTTAGCACAGATACGCAGTATTTT. Amino acids: CASSLGPGRVSTDTQYF.

This clonotype came up a few times. The rearrangement joins TRBV7-6 to TRBJ2-3, with 9 nucleotides matching TRBD2. There are 18 residues in the CDR3. V lost 0 bases to trimming and J lost 0 bases; unmatched junction nucleotides: 7. Per germline, CDR1 SGHVS and CDR2 FNYEAQ. CDR3: CASSLARGGLPSTDTQYF. CDR3 DNA sequence: TGTGCCAGCAGCTTAGCGCGGGGGGGACTTCCTAGCACAGATACGCAGTATTTT.

The chain carries TRBV20-1 and TRBJ1-1; D gene ambiguous. V was shortened by 0 bases and J by 7 bases, with 9 bases between the two germline ends. CDR1 is DFQATT, CDR2 SNEGSKA, per germline (reference sequence). The CDR3 has 12 residues. Here the CDR3 DNA reads TGCAGTGCTAGAGATGTTCGGAATGAAGCTTTCTTT. As protein: CSARDVRNEAFF.

In this sample, this clonotype turned up a few times. This chain connects TRBV20-1 to TRBJ2-3; the match to TRBD2 covers 12 bases. Germline V gene sequence: CDR1 DFQATT, CDR2 SNEGSKA (reference sequence). This CDR3 region has 17 residues. The junction had 10 bases not matched to a gene; V was cut back by 6 bases and J by 0 bases. The CDR3 region is CSAAPLAGGTSTDTQYF. The CDR3 coding sequence is TGCAGTGCCGCCCCTCTAGCGGGGGGGACTAGCACAGATACGCAGTATTTT.

The rearrangement links TRBV6-5 to TRBJ2-2; possibly TRBD1 or TRBD2 for D (6 bases each). The CDR3 spans 14 residues. V lost 2 bases and J 5 bases, leaving 9 bases between the germline ends. The germline V gene encodes CDR1 MNHEY and CDR2 SVGAGI. The CDR3 spells CASSYPGATGELFF. The CDR3 nucleotides are TGTGCCAGCAGTTACCCGGGGGCTACCGGGGAGCTGTTTTTT.

There are a few counts of this clonotype. The chain recombines TRBV6-1 with TRBJ2-1; no firm D call. The CDR3 loop spans 11 amino acids. V was shortened by 4 bases and J by 9 bases, with 7 bases between the two germline ends. CDR1 is MNHNS and CDR2 is SASEGT in the germline V gene. Here the CDR3 DNA reads TGTGCCAGCAGTGTTGGGGTTGAGCAGTTCTTC. Translating gives CASSVGVEQFF.

This clonotype was observed a handful of times. One end of the junction is discordant with germline, which a read error may explain. The V call is TRBV11-2, the J call TRBJ2-7; 10 nucleotides agree with TRBD2. The CDR3 length is 11 residues. Per the germline V gene, CDR1 is SGHAT and CDR2 is FQNNGV. CDR3 sequence reads: CASSFTSGVFF. The CDR3 DNA follows: TGTGCCAGCAGCTTCACTAGCGGGGTATTCTTC.

This clonotype was counted a few times. The chain is built from TRBV12-3 or TRBV12-4 and TRBJ2-1; no reliable D call. Between the trimmed V and J ends, which lost 7 bases and 7 bases, there was a span of 11 bases. The CDR3 is 12 residues long. The CDR3 here is CASTDRVNEQFF. DNA of the CDR3: TGTGCCAGCACCGACCGTGTAAATGAGCAGTTCTTC.

This clonotype appeared a few times. This chain uses TRBV19 with TRBJ1-6; 8 nucleotides align to TRBD1. Germline CDR1 is LNHDA and CDR2 is SQIVND (reference sequence). The CDR3 covers 16 residues. The V segment lost 4 bases and the J segment 2 bases; nucleotides outside the gene matches: 4. The CDR3 region has the DNA TGTGCCAGTAGTACCGGGACAGGTCCCTATAATTCACCCCTCCACTTT. Encoded protein: CASSTGTGPYNSPLHF.

This chain links TRBV4-1 with TRBJ2-7; 8 bases fit TRBD1. The CDR3 length is 15 residues. Germline CDR1 reads MGHRA; CDR2 reads YSYEKL. V gave up 2 bases and J gave up 0 bases; unmatched junction bases: 3. The CDR3 region is CASSQRQGHSYEQYF. The CDR3 coding sequence is TGCGCCAGCAGCCAACGACAGGGGCACTCCTACGAGCAGTACTTC.

The gene calls are TRBV5-4 and TRBJ1-6; TRBD1 aligns across 7 bases. The CDR3 is 14 amino acids. Germline assignment: CDR1 SGHNT and CDR2 YYREEE (reference sequence). The V gene end was trimmed by 4 bases and the J gene end by 8 bases; junction bases not matched to a gene: 6. The chain's CDR3 is CASSPDRVYSPLHF. The CDR3 DNA reads as TGTGCCAGCAGCCCCGACAGGGTTTATTCACCCCTCCACTTT.

V gene TRBV27 combines with J gene TRBJ2-2; 7 nucleotides match TRBD2. The CDR3 contains 16 residues. CDR1 is MNHEY and CDR2 is SMNVEV in the germline V gene (reference sequence). V shed 5 bases, J shed 1 base, and the junction held 7 bases outside the gene matches. The CDR3 spells CASSPSGGWNTGELFF. CDR3 DNA: TGTGCCAGCAGTCCATCGGGGGGTTGGAACACCGGGGAGCTGTTTTTT.